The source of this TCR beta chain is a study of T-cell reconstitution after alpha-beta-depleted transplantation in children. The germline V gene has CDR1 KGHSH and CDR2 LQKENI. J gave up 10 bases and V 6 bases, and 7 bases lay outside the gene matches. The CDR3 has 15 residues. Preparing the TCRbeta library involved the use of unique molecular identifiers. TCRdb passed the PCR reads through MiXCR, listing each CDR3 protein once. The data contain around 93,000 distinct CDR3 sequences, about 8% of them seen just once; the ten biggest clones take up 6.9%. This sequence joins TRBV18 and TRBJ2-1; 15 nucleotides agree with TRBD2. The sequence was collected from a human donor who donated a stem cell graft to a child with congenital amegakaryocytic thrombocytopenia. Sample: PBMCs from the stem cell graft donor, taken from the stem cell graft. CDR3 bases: TGTGCCAGCTCGCTTACGGGACTAGCGGGGGGAGAGCAGTTCTTC. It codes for CASSLTGLAGGEQFF.